The 12 T cell receptor beta chains below all came from one sample that was sequenced in a study of response to subunit inactivated influenza vaccine. TCRdb passed the RT-PCR reads through MiXCR, listing each CDR3 protein once. The sample shows hundreds of thousands of distinct CDR3 sequences, over 9.5% of them seen only once. This specimen was PBMCs from blood, taken on the day of vaccination. The receptors were sampled from a man between 50 and 59 years old who received an inactivated influenza vaccine.

The V and J genes are TRBV20-1 and TRBJ2-5, with a weak D call TRBD2 (5 bases). Germline lookup yields CDR1 DFQATT and CDR2 SNEGSKA (reference sequence). The V end lost 1 base, the J end lost 4 bases, and 7 bases lay between the germline ends. The CDR3 is 12 amino acids. The CDR3, as DNA: TGCAGTGCTAGAGCCGCGGGAGAGACCCAGTACTTC. Protein: CSARAAGETQYF.

This clonotype was recorded at least ten times. This chain uses TRBV6-5 with TRBJ1-4; 9 bases agree with TRBD1. The V segment lost 4 bases and the J segment 7 bases; nucleotides outside the gene matches: 7. The CDR3 extends over 15 amino acids. CDR1 and CDR2 from the germline V gene are MNHEY and SVGAGI. The DNA for the CDR3 is TGTGCCAGCAGTTTAACAGGGGGCAGCGGTGAAAAACTGTTTTTT. Protein product: CASSLTGGSGEKLFF.

The genes are TRBV28 and TRBJ2-7; no clear D. The CDR3 is 16 amino acids. Trimming stripped 7 bases from V and 3 bases from J, with 22 bases between. In germline, CDR1 is MDHEN, CDR2 SYDVKM. The chain's CDR3 is CASTPLSMNRYYEQYF. CDR3 nucleotides: TGTGCCAGCACCCCCTTGTCGATGAACAGATACTACGAGCAGTACTTC. Using reference TRBV28 and TRBJ2-7 for the parts outside the CDR3, the full variable domain is DVKVTQSSRYLVKRTGEKVFLECVQDMDHENMFWYRQDPGLGLRLIYFSYDVKMKEKGDIPEGYSVSREKKERFSLILESASTNQTSMYLCASTPLSMNRYYEQYFGPGTRLTVT.

This clonotype was observed a few times. The J gene is TRBJ2-5, the V gene TRBV4-1; 7 bases are shared with TRBD2. J was trimmed by 4 bases and V by 1 base; bases with no gene match: 3. Germline CDR1 and CDR2: MGHRA and YSYEKL. This CDR3 is built from 14 residues. The DNA for the CDR3 is TGCGCCAGCAGCCAAGGGGGGGGGTTAGAGACCCAGTACTTC. Translated: CASSQGGGLETQYF.

This clonotype was found a few times. The DNA of the CDR3 is TGTGCCAGCAGCTGGTCCGGGGGAAATGAAAAACTGTTTTTT. Its translation: CASSWSGGNEKLFF. The chain is built from TRBV7-9 and TRBJ1-4; D might be TRBD1 (5 bases). The V end lost 4 bases, the J end lost 5 bases, and 11 bases lay between the germline ends. CDR3 length: 14 residues. Per the germline V gene, CDR1 is SEHNR and CDR2 is FQNEAQ (reference sequence).

This clonotype was recorded once. This chain connects TRBV5-5 to TRBJ1-6; 9 positions agree with TRBD1. Trimming at V came to 6 bases and at J to 6 bases, leaving 10 bases not matched to a gene. This CDR3 spans 16 amino acids. Germline V lookup: CDR1 SGHKS, CDR2 YYEKEE (reference sequence). The CDR3, as DNA: TGTGCCAGCACCGCCCGGGACAGGGTTCCTAATTCACCCCTCCACTTT. Translated, it gives CASTARDRVPNSPLHF.

This clonotype appeared a few times. This rearrangement joins TRBV12-3 or TRBV12-4 to TRBJ1-5; D perhaps matches TRBD1 (5 bases). CDR3 length: 14 amino acids. V was shortened by 6 bases and J by 4 bases, with 13 bases between the two germline ends. CDR3 bases: TGTGCCAGCAGGCGCGGGACGGAAAATCAGCCCCAGCATTTT. It is translated as CASRRGTENQPQHF.

This clonotype was seen a few times. J is TRBJ2-1 and V is TRBV20-1, with TRBD2 identical over 10 bases. Germline loops: CDR1 DFQATT, CDR2 SNEGSKA (reference sequence). This CDR3 is built from 17 residues. The V gene end was trimmed by 1 base and the J gene end by 4 bases; junction bases not matched to a gene: 10. The CDR3 region has the DNA TGCAGTGCTAGAGGTCCTAGCGGGAGAGCACCTTACAATGAGCAGTTCTTC. Its translation: CSARGPSGRAPYNEQFF.

This clonotype was seen only a few times. This chain links TRBV9 with TRBJ1-6, with no clear D. Trimming cost V 4 bases and J 7 bases, with 15 bases left between them. Germline assignment: CDR1 SGDLS and CDR2 YYNGEE. The CDR3 totals 15 residues. The CDR3 nucleotides read TGTGCCAGCAGCCCCGTGCCTGAGACAAATTCACCCCTCCACTTT. Protein: CASSPVPETNSPLHF.

The gene calls are TRBV19 and TRBJ2-3; a possible D gene is TRBD1 (7 bases). This CDR3 is 16 amino acids long. Between the trimmed V and J ends, which lost 10 bases and 5 bases, there was a span of 25 bases. Per the germline V gene, CDR1 is LNHDA and CDR2 is SQIVND (reference sequence). Written as DNA, the CDR3 is TGTGCCACATCGAATAACGACAGGGCGCGGGGAGATACGCAGTATTTT. It is translated as CATSNNDRARGDTQYF. The entire variable domain, with the rest obtained from reference TRBV19 and TRBJ2-3, is as follows: DGGITQSPKYLFRKEGQNVTLSCEQNLNHDAMYWYRQDPGQGLRLIYYSQIVNDFQKGDIAEGYSVSREKKESFPLTVTSAQKNPTAFYLCATSNNDRARGDTQYFGPGTRLTVL.

This clonotype was seen only a few times. The rearrangement links TRBV15 to TRBJ2-1; D may be TRBD2 (5 bases). The CDR3 length is 14 residues. Germline values: CDR1 LNHNV, CDR2 YYDKDF (reference sequence). V lost 6 bases, J lost 3 bases, and 12 bases lay in between. The CDR3 reads CATSFTGSYNEQFF. The CDR3 coding sequence is TGTGCCACCAGTTTTACGGGGAGCTACAATGAGCAGTTCTTC.

Many counts were recorded for this clonotype. The chain joins TRBV5-1 to TRBJ2-1, with no clear D. Germline V CDR1 and CDR2: SGHRS, YFSETQ. CDR3 length equals 14 residues. The V and J ends lost 0 bases and 6 bases respectively, with 10 bases between them. CDR3 coding DNA: TGCGCCAGCAGCTTGGAAGCCCTAATCAATGAGCAGTTCTTC. As protein: CASSLEALINEQFF.